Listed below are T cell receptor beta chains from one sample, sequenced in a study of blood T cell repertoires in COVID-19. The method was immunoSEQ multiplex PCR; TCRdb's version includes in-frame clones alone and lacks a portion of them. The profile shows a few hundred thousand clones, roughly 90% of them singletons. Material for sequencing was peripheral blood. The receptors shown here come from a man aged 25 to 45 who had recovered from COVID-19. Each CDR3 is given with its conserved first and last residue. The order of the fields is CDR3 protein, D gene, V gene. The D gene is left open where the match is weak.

CASSKGSSYNSPLHF,.,TRBV21-1
CASSESGTSRETQYF,TRBD2,TRBV5-1
CASSQVSSGGNTGELFF,TRBD2,TRBV3-1/TRBV3-2
CASRYSSNYGYTF,.,TRBV19
CASSPQRVTEAFF,.,TRBV9
CASSQEWRGTQYF,.,TRBV4-3
CASSSPSGGASTDTQYF,TRBD2,TRBV6-2/TRBV6-3
CASCPSTLGTGGDEQYF,TRBD1,TRBV10-2
CASSIGGQLIGELFF,.,TRBV19
CASSLGQPHEKLFF,.,TRBV5-1
CASSSRGRETQYF,.,TRBV5-4
CASLAGGYGYTF,TRBD1,TRBV6-6
CASSQYREPYNEQFF,.,TRBV6-5
CASSFGWNRGENQPQHF,TRBD1,TRBV7-9
CASSESLAGGELFF,.,TRBV10-1
CASSESDRGLKTQYF,TRBD1,TRBV6-1
CASSVEGGGSPLHF,.,TRBV9
CSVGDRANTGELFF,TRBD1,TRBV29-1
CASSPEQGRFDEQFF,.,TRBV5-4
CASSYGLAGATGELFF,TRBD2,TRBV11-2
CASSLGRQNTEAFF,.,TRBV5-6
CASSPIGGASSYNEQFF,TRBD2,TRBV5-6
CASGHDSSYGYTF,.,TRBV12-5
CASSLERLSGANVLTF,.,TRBV5-8
CASSAMNRGLSNSPLHF,TRBD1,TRBV6-1
CASRPGGTEAFF,.,TRBV12-3/TRBV12-4
CASRSGGVDTQYF,TRBD2,TRBV12-3/TRBV12-4
CASSDMAGSPGANVLTF,.,TRBV6-4
CASGTIGTSGVDAYTGELFF,TRBD2,TRBV12-5
CASSSGFQETQYF,.,TRBV6-4
CATSDPGWGVLGNTQYF,.,TRBV24-1
CASGLGTGGETQYF,TRBD1,TRBV12-5
CASSLSRLAGGHEQFF,TRBD2,TRBV5-1
CASTQMQGVDTEAFF,TRBD1,TRBV9
CASSPGGSQETQYF,.,TRBV5-1
CASSLPWQGVLMNEKLFF,TRBD1,TRBV5-5
CASSLVTGGNYGYTF,TRBD1,TRBV27
CASSPESRGSPLHF,.,TRBV18
CASSPQGRLAKNIQYF,.,TRBV4-2
CASSLATGGLYNEQFF,TRBD2,TRBV5-1
CASSQSGRYSPLHF,.,TRBV5-4
CASSPFGGGPTGELFF,.,TRBV4-3
CASSSEVGQGDGEQYF,TRBD1,TRBV5-1
CASSQEVLGTGSYEQYF,TRBD1,TRBV4-1
CASQGITEAFF,.,TRBV10-2
CASSSRSNTEAFF,.,TRBV6-4
CASSLEATGGLGNQPQHF,TRBD1,TRBV5-6
CASSLNTGLNGYTF,.,TRBV5-1
CASSYHGGTEAFF,.,TRBV6-2/TRBV6-3
CASSEERDSLGRTEAFF,TRBD1,TRBV2
CASSLEGVTYSPLHF,.,TRBV5-1
CASSAGLGSSGYTF,.,TRBV7-9
CASSETGREAFF,.,TRBV28